This entry concerns a single TCR beta chain. The data were obtained in a study of blood T cell repertoires in COVID-19. Study as a whole: The United States, Italy and Spain provided the acute and convalescent COVID-19 samples.

Trimming shortened V by 1 base and J by 1 base, and 5 bases separated the two germline ends. The CDR3 consists of 13 residues. The method was immunoSEQ multiplex PCR; TCRdb's version includes in-frame clones alone and lacks a portion of them. The table lists 190,000 or so clones, approximately 82% of them singletons, with roughly 2.9% in the top ten. The receptor was derived from a man in his fifties with active or convalescent COVID-19. Sequencing was performed on peripheral blood. The chain joins TRBV12-3 or TRBV12-4 to TRBJ2-7; D gene unclear. In DNA, the CDR3 is TGTGCCAGCAGTTTAGGCTATTCCTACGAGCAGTACTTC. Amino acid sequence: CASSLGYSYEQYF.